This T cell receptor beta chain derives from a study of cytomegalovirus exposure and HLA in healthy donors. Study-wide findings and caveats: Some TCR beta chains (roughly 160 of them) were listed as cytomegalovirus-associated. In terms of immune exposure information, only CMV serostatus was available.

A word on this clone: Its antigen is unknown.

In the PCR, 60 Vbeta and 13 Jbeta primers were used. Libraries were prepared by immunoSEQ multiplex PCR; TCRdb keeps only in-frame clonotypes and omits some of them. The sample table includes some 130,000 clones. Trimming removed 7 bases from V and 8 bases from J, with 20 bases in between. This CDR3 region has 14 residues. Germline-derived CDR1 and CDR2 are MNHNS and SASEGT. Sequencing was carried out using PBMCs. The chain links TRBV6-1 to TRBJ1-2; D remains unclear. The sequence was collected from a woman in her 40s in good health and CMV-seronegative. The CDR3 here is CASTLSRREGGYTF. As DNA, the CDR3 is TGTGCCAGCACCCTTTCCCGGAGGGAGGGAGGCTACACCTTC.